This T cell receptor (beta chain) was profiled in a study of T cells in Graves' hyperthyroidism and ophthalmopathy. Study results and caveats: A 13 V-J model separated ophthalmopathy from stable hyperthyroidism. Clonotypes that were expanded in thyroid above 0.001 mostly appeared in blood too.

Regions amplified from RNA transcripts were the TCR beta CDR3 regions. When the TCR CDR3 underwent first-round RT-PCR, the HTBI primer set was used. MiXCR, run by TCRdb on the multiplex PCR reads, gives a single entry per CDR3 protein. The table records about 660,000 distinct CDR3 sequences, 45% of them present only once. Uncontrolled infection, other autoimmune disease, pregnancy or lactation led to exclusion. Clinical symptoms, serum thyroxine and TRAb, thyroid ultrasound and orbital computed tomography were used for the diagnoses. The CDR3 runs to 15 residues. V lost 4 bases, J lost 6 bases, and 10 bases stayed unmatched. CDR1 and CDR2 from the germline V gene are MNHNS and SASEGT. About this clonotype itself: Its antigen is undetermined.

Sample: peripheral blood or thyroid tissue (not recorded which). The rearrangement uses TRBV6-1 and TRBJ2-7; 9 bases map to TRBD1. The receptor was isolated from an adult man with Graves' disease, either hyperthyroidism or ophthalmopathy (not recorded which). CDR3 in amino acids: CASSAQDRGFGEQYF. CDR3 bases: TGTGCCAGCAGTGCCCAGGACAGGGGTTTCGGCGAGCAGTACTTC.